The rows below give T cell receptor beta chains drawn from one sample of a study of blood T cell repertoires in COVID-19. The protocol was immunoSEQ multiplex PCR, while the TCRdb copy is restricted to in-frame clones and leaves out a portion. The top ten clones hold roughly a sixth of a sample with over 200,000 clones, 85% to 90% of them seen once. The source material was PBMCs or T cells enriched from blood (not recorded which). The receptors originated from a man aged 18-30 years who had recovered from COVID-19. Both conserved end residues are trimmed from each CDR3.

j_call: TRBJ2-2
v_call: TRBV30
cdr3_aa: AWSVVRNTGELF

j_call: TRBJ2-5
v_call: TRBV28
cdr3_aa: ASSLALGQIQETQY

j_call: TRBJ2-7
v_call: TRBV19
cdr3_aa: ASSIGTGTYEQY

j_call: TRBJ2-7
v_call: TRBV4-2
cdr3_aa: ASSQDRSGDLSYEQY

j_call: TRBJ2-7
v_call: TRBV5-1
cdr3_aa: ASSLAQGKNEQY

j_call: TRBJ2-7
v_call: TRBV19
cdr3_aa: ASSTRTWAYEQY

j_call: TRBJ1-5
v_call: TRBV27
cdr3_aa: ASSLGGFQPQH

j_call: TRBJ2-7
v_call: TRBV9
cdr3_aa: ASSHGLAGGGTYEQY

j_call: TRBJ1-6
v_call: TRBV7-8
cdr3_aa: ASSLTGLDSPLH

j_call: TRBJ2-3
v_call: TRBV3-1/TRBV3-2
cdr3_aa: ASSQGSGGPDTQY

j_call: TRBJ2-7
v_call: TRBV6-5
cdr3_aa: ASTGLATYEQY

j_call: TRBJ2-3
v_call: TRBV2
cdr3_aa: ASSRGLAGDTQY

j_call: TRBJ2-7
v_call: TRBV10-3
cdr3_aa: AIGRGAGNPEQY

j_call: TRBJ1-1
v_call: TRBV11-2
cdr3_aa: ASSVQQDTEAF

j_call: TRBJ1-6
v_call: TRBV5-1
cdr3_aa: ASREAENSPLH

j_call: TRBJ1-1
v_call: TRBV28
cdr3_aa: ASSFSALTEAF

j_call: TRBJ1-2
v_call: TRBV14
cdr3_aa: ASSQDKSYGYT

j_call: TRBJ1-1
v_call: TRBV3-1/TRBV3-2
cdr3_aa: ASSQVWGGTEAF

j_call: TRBJ1-6
v_call: TRBV4-1
cdr3_aa: ASSQARPGYNSPLH

j_call: TRBJ1-4
v_call: TRBV11-2
cdr3_aa: ASSLVTGGGDEKLF

j_call: TRBJ1-1
v_call: TRBV6-5
cdr3_aa: ASSYVVTGNTEAF

j_call: TRBJ2-2
v_call: TRBV27
cdr3_aa: ASSPHGTGGNTGELF

j_call: TRBJ1-4
v_call: TRBV5-1
cdr3_aa: ASRTGGNEKLF

j_call: TRBJ2-7
v_call: TRBV7-2
cdr3_aa: ASSFGRQSYEQY

j_call: TRBJ2-3
v_call: TRBV11-2
cdr3_aa: ASSLGQVLGDTQY

j_call: TRBJ2-1
v_call: TRBV24-1
cdr3_aa: AVESYNEQF

j_call: TRBJ1-5
v_call: TRBV7-2
cdr3_aa: ASSLGQGYTQPQH

j_call: TRBJ2-7
v_call: TRBV27
cdr3_aa: ASAGGRDRIRYEQY

j_call: TRBJ2-2
v_call: TRBV10-1
cdr3_aa: ASRRGQDTGELF

j_call: TRBJ2-7
v_call: TRBV6-6
cdr3_aa: ASSPRTTPYEQY

j_call: TRBJ2-2
v_call: TRBV6-5
cdr3_aa: ASSYSSGGMVF

j_call: TRBJ1-3
v_call: TRBV19
cdr3_aa: ASTQTTGTSGNTIY

j_call: TRBJ2-1
v_call: TRBV19
cdr3_aa: ASSWAPDLSYNEQF

j_call: TRBJ2-7
v_call: TRBV4-1
cdr3_aa: ASSQRGGYEQY

j_call: TRBJ2-5
v_call: TRBV6-5
cdr3_aa: ASSHPRGRETQY

j_call: TRBJ1-2
v_call: TRBV14
cdr3_aa: ASSQARVVGYT

j_call: TRBJ1-5
v_call: TRBV15
cdr3_aa: ATSRGRTSSNQPQH

j_call: TRBJ1-4
v_call: TRBV7-8
cdr3_aa: ASSPSRDSNEKLF

j_call: TRBJ2-7
v_call: TRBV7-8
cdr3_aa: ASSTTGGSYEQY

j_call: TRBJ2-7
v_call: TRBV5-1
cdr3_aa: ASSAGLASEQY

j_call: TRBJ1-5
v_call: TRBV4-1
cdr3_aa: ASSQEGIGARRVVWQPQH

j_call: TRBJ1-2
v_call: TRBV4-1
cdr3_aa: ASSQPDSYGYT

j_call: TRBJ1-1
v_call: TRBV6-5
cdr3_aa: ASSSRRKAEAF

j_call: TRBJ2-1
v_call: TRBV4-1
cdr3_aa: ASSQDTSLEQF

j_call: TRBJ2-2
v_call: TRBV3-1/TRBV3-2
cdr3_aa: ASSQGQPFGTEGELF

j_call: TRBJ1-2
v_call: TRBV27
cdr3_aa: ASSFRGGYGYT

j_call: TRBJ2-7
v_call: TRBV7-9
cdr3_aa: ASSQPGHTYEQY

j_call: TRBJ2-7
v_call: TRBV28
cdr3_aa: ASTQGQGYGLREQY

j_call: TRBJ1-5
v_call: TRBV6-1
cdr3_aa: ASSETDSYSNQPQH

j_call: TRBJ2-3
v_call: TRBV30
cdr3_aa: AWSVRRADTQY

j_call: TRBJ2-2
v_call: TRBV5-1
cdr3_aa: ASSYVRGADTGELF

j_call: TRBJ2-1
v_call: TRBV19
cdr3_aa: ASSIGTYNEQF

j_call: TRBJ2-1
v_call: TRBV4-1
cdr3_aa: ASSPGSSDYNEQF

j_call: TRBJ2-5
v_call: TRBV7-3
cdr3_aa: ASSPTSGTQETQY

j_call: TRBJ2-1
v_call: TRBV19
cdr3_aa: ASSIGGAEQF

j_call: TRBJ2-3
v_call: TRBV5-1
cdr3_aa: ASSPSPQDTQY

j_call: TRBJ1-2
v_call: TRBV12-5
cdr3_aa: ASGLVHGTGIYRGGYT

j_call: TRBJ2-7
v_call: TRBV3-1/TRBV3-2
cdr3_aa: ASSRRARQGSYYEQY